What follows are 23 T cell receptor beta chains derived from one specimen sequenced in a study of post-analysis software for immune sequencing data. cDNA libraries of TCR beta carried unique molecular identifiers. TCRdb redid the calling of the PCR reads with MiXCR, one entry per CDR3 protein. Among roughly 160,000 distinct CDR3 sequences listed, 36% were seen once. The specimen comprised blood, sampled after autologous hematopoietic stem cell transplantation. These receptors were obtained from a girl aged 10-17 years with multiple sclerosis.

This clonotype was seen ten or more times. The chain recombines TRBV4-3 with TRBJ1-6; TRBD1 is a possible D gene (6 bases). The length of the CDR3 is 17 residues. In germline, CDR1 is LGHNA, CDR2 YSLEER. The V end lost 5 bases, the J end lost 2 bases, and 16 bases lay between the germline ends. The CDR3 DNA reads as TGCGCCAGCAGCGCCCGGGACATCGTACCCTATAATTCACCCCTCCACTTT. Residues: CASSARDIVPYNSPLHF.

This clonotype was seen a handful of times. V gene TRBV6-6 combines with J gene TRBJ1-2; 8 nucleotides agree with TRBD1. Germline loops: CDR1 MNHNY, CDR2 SVGAGI (reference sequence). J was trimmed by 4 bases and V by 8 bases; bases with no gene match: 6. The CDR3 is made up of 13 amino acids. CDR3 region: CASGGQGSYGYTF. CDR3 DNA sequence: TGTGCCAGCGGTGGACAGGGAAGCTATGGCTACACCTTC.

As concerns this clonotype: A read error may explain this, as a much larger clone is one base away. The chain employs TRBV7-3 and TRBJ2-1; D tentatively fits TRBD1 or TRBD2 (7 bases each). The V end was cut by 5 bases, the J end by 9 bases, with 20 bases between. This CDR3 has 15 residues. Germline V gives CDR1 SGHTA, CDR2 FQGTGA. The CDR3 spells CASSLSRGGSSEQFF. The CDR3, as DNA: TGTGCCAGCAGCCTTAGCAGGGGGGGTAGTAGTGAGCAGTTCTTC.

The chain employs TRBV7-2 and TRBJ1-2; D gene unclear. Germline CDR1 reads SGHTA; CDR2 reads FQGNSA. The V gene lost 4 bases and the J gene lost 2 bases, with 11 bases spanning the gap. The length of the CDR3 is 14 residues. The CDR3 DNA follows: TGTGCCAGCAGCTCCCGGGCTGGGAACTATGGCTACACCTTC. Amino acid sequence: CASSSRAGNYGYTF.

This clonotype was counted between two and nine times. The chain has TRBV5-1 and TRBJ2-1; 14 nucleotides match TRBD2. Trimming cost V 4 bases and J 8 bases; bases outside gene matches: 5. This CDR3 is built from 15 residues. Germline CDR1 and CDR2: SGHRS and YFSETQ. DNA of the CDR3: TGCGCCAGCAGCACCGGGACTAGCGGGGGCGATGAGCAGTTCTTC. Its protein product is CASSTGTSGGDEQFF. Supplemented by reference TRBV5-1 and TRBJ2-1, the full variable domain reads KAGVTQTPRYLIKTRGQQVTLSCSPISGHRSVSWYQQTPGQGLQFLFEYFSETQRNKGNFPGRFSGRQFSNSRSEMNVSTLELGDSALYLCASSTGTSGGDEQFFGPGTRLTVL.

V usage is TRBV12-5 and J usage is TRBJ2-7; 10 bases are a match to TRBD2. V dropped 5 bases and J dropped 6; count of bases not matched to a gene: 7. Germline CDR1 LGHNT, CDR2 FRNRAP. The CDR3 spans 14 residues. CDR3 protein: CASGVSSGSGEQYF. CDR3 in DNA: TGTGCTAGTGGTGTCTCTAGCGGGAGTGGCGAGCAGTACTTC.

This clonotype occurred a few times. The chain is built from TRBV7-9 and TRBJ2-5; TRBD2 matches 7 bases. The J call is doubtful: the DNA matches TRBJ2-7 better. This CDR3 has 14 amino acids. Germline CDR1 and CDR2: SEHNR and FQNEAQ (reference sequence). The CDR3 nucleotides read TGTGCCAGCAGCTTCGGGACTACCAGCTACGAGCAGTACTTC. Translated: CASSFGTTSYEQYF.

A remark on this clonotype: This may be a read error, as it is one base from a much larger clone. The rearrangement links TRBV20-1 to TRBJ2-4, with 11 bases matching TRBD2. Judging by the DNA end, TRBJ2-7 fits better; the J call may be wrong. The CDR3 consists of 15 residues. Germline V gives CDR1 DFQATT, CDR2 SNEGSKA (reference sequence). CDR3 nucleotides: TGCAGTACTAGAGTAGTACTAGCGGGAGCGGGCGAGCAGTACTTC. It yields the protein CSTRVVLAGAGEQYF.

The chain uses TRBV5-1 and TRBJ2-2; perhaps TRBD1 as D (6 bases). This CDR3 is 15 amino acids long. V dropped 0 bases and J dropped 6 bases, with 12 bases sitting between them. Germline assignment: CDR1 SGHRS and CDR2 YFSETQ. CDR3 DNA: TGCGCCAGCAGCTTGGGCAGGGGAGTCCCCGGGGAGCTGTTTTTT. As protein: CASSLGRGVPGELFF. The full variable domain, completed using reference TRBV5-1 and TRBJ2-2, is KAGVTQTPRYLIKTRGQQVTLSCSPISGHRSVSWYQQTPGQGLQFLFEYFSETQRNKGNFPGRFSGRQFSNSRSEMNVSTLELGDSALYLCASSLGRGVPGELFFGEGSRLTVL.

V gene TRBV7-2 combines with J gene TRBJ1-5; maybe TRBD1 (5 bases). The germline gives CDR1 SGHTA, CDR2 FQGNSA. The CDR3 runs to 15 residues. V shed 2 bases and J shed 4 bases, with 12 bases lying between them. The CDR3 loop is CASSLSGRINQPQHF. In DNA, the CDR3 is TGTGCCAGCAGCTTATCGGGACGGATAAATCAGCCCCAGCATTTT. The full variable domain, completed using reference TRBV7-2 and TRBJ1-5, is GAGVSQSPSNKVTEKGKDVELRCDPISGHTALYWYRQSLGQGLEFLIYFQGNSAPDKSGLPSDRFSAERTGGSVSTLTIQRTQQEDSAVYLCASSLSGRINQPQHFGDGTRLSIL.

CDR3 region: CASSSGPSGRNQETQYF. CDR3 coding DNA: TGTGCCAGCAGCTCTGGCCCCAGCGGGAGGAATCAAGAGACCCAGTACTTC. This chain joins TRBV7-8 and TRBJ2-5; 9 bases align to TRBD2. V shed 4 bases and J 2 bases; nucleotides not matched to a gene: 11. Germline CDR1 is SGHVS and CDR2 is FQNEAQ. The CDR3 totals 17 residues.

This clonotype came up a few times. The chain couples TRBV6-1 to TRBJ1-6, with TRBD1 matching 9 bases. In germline, CDR1 is MNHNS, CDR2 SASEGT. V trimming: 2 bases; J trimming: 6 bases; junction bases outside the gene matches: 2. This CDR3 is built from 15 residues. The CDR3 spells CASSERDRANSPLHF. In nucleotides, the CDR3 is TGTGCCAGCAGTGAAAGGGACAGGGCTAATTCACCCCTCCACTTT.

This clonotype was recorded at least ten times. This chain uses TRBV20-1 with TRBJ2-7; D assignment may be TRBD1 or TRBD2 (6 bases each). Germline loops: CDR1 DFQATT, CDR2 SNEGSKA (reference sequence). With 3 bases removed from V and 4 bases from J, the gap between germline ends came to 19 bases. The CDR3 totals 15 residues. This chain's CDR3 is CSASFGGGGAYEQYF. The CDR3 DNA reads TGCAGTGCTAGCTTCGGGGGCGGCGGGGCTTACGAGCAGTACTTC.

This clonotype has ten or more counts. The chain has TRBV10-3 and TRBJ1-2, with 7 bases that match TRBD1. This CDR3 spans 14 amino acids. V lost 2 bases, J lost 4 bases, and 4 bases stayed unmatched. CDR1 and CDR2 (germline): ENHRY, SYGVKD. CDR3 sequence: CAISEPGQLYGYTF. DNA for the CDR3: TGTGCCATCAGTGAGCCGGGACAGCTCTATGGCTACACCTTC.

CDR3 region: CASSKPGAWTYNEQFF. In nucleotides, the CDR3 is TGTGCCAGCAGTAAGCCGGGGGCTTGGACCTACAATGAGCAGTTCTTC. The chain couples TRBV27 to TRBJ2-1; D is perhaps TRBD1 or TRBD2 (6 bases each). Germline assignment: CDR1 MNHEY and CDR2 SMNVEV (reference sequence). The CDR3 is made up of 16 amino acids. V lost 5 bases and J lost 2, with 16 bases in between.

This clonotype has just a few counts. The CDR3 loop reads CASSLGGTGLRKLFF. CDR3 bases: TGCGCCAGCAGCCTGGGTGGGACAGGCCTGAGAAAACTGTTTTTT. This chain links TRBV5-1 with TRBJ1-4; 8 bases match TRBD1. This CDR3 comprises 15 residues. V was clipped by 4 bases and J by 10 bases; unmatched bases: 12. Germline CDR1 reads SGHRS; CDR2 reads YFSETQ.

About this clonotype itself: A much bigger clone sits one base away, suggesting this may be a read error. This sequence joins TRBV28 and TRBJ2-4; D not resolved. Germline V lookup: CDR1 MDHEN, CDR2 SYDVKM. This CDR3 has 12 residues. The V end was cut by 7 bases, the J end by 13 bases, with 17 bases between. CDR3 region: CASKSTSYGQYF. For the CDR3, the DNA is TGTGCCAGCAAGAGTACTTCCTACGGGCAGTACTTC.

The rearrangement links TRBV6-5 to TRBJ2-5, with TRBD2 as a possible D gene (6 bases). The V gene lost 0 bases and the J gene lost 2 bases, with 19 bases spanning the gap. This CDR3 contains 18 residues. Per germline, CDR1 MNHEY and CDR2 SVGAGI. CDR3 loop: CASSYSGPGGVGQETQYF. CDR3 sequence (DNA): TGTGCCAGCAGTTACTCGGGTCCCGGGGGAGTAGGTCAAGAGACCCAGTACTTC.

V and J are TRBV2 and TRBJ1-3; no definite D call. The CDR3 runs to 15 residues. Trimming took off 6 bases at V and 0 bases at J, with 12 bases between the two ends. The germline gives CDR1 SNHLY, CDR2 FYNNEI. The CDR3 sequence is CASSDRPYSGNTIYF. DNA for the CDR3: TGTGCCAGCAGCGATAGGCCCTACTCTGGAAACACCATATATTTT.

This rearrangement joins TRBV19 to TRBJ2-1; D unresolved. Trimming stripped 3 bases from V and 15 bases from J, with 18 bases between. This CDR3 has 13 residues. The germline CDR1 and CDR2 sequences are LNHDA and SQIVND (reference sequence). In nucleotides, the CDR3 is TGTGCCAGTAGTATCCCGACAACCCTCGGGCGGTTCTTC. Translated: CASSIPTTLGRFF.

The rearrangement joins TRBV7-9 to TRBJ1-2, with a possible D match to TRBD1 (5 bases). Trimming stripped 5 bases from V and 3 bases from J, with 19 bases between. Germline lookup yields CDR1 SEHNR and CDR2 FQNEAQ (reference sequence). The CDR3 runs to 16 residues. The CDR3 loop is CASSQQAGTSDYGYTF. CDR3 bases: TGTGCCAGCAGCCAACAGGCGGGGACTTCCGACTATGGCTACACCTTC.

V usage is TRBV6-2 or TRBV6-3 and J usage is TRBJ2-3, with D hard to call. V lost 7 bases, J lost 7 bases, and 33 bases lay in between. The CDR3 consists of 19 residues. Germline CDR1 and CDR2: MNHEY and SVGEGT. The CDR3 region has the DNA TGTGCCAGCACCTCTTACGAAGAAGTTCGGGTCAACAAACACAATACGCAGTATTTT. Encoded protein: CASTSYEEVRVNKHNTQYF.

V is TRBV20-1 and J is TRBJ2-4; 7 nucleotides line up with TRBD1. The J call is doubtful: the DNA matches TRBJ2-7 better. The CDR3 consists of 11 residues. Germline assignment: CDR1 DFQATT and CDR2 SNEGSKA (reference sequence). CDR3 sequence reads: CSARDRNEQYF. CDR3 DNA: TGCAGTGCTAGGGACAGGAACGAGCAGTACTTC.